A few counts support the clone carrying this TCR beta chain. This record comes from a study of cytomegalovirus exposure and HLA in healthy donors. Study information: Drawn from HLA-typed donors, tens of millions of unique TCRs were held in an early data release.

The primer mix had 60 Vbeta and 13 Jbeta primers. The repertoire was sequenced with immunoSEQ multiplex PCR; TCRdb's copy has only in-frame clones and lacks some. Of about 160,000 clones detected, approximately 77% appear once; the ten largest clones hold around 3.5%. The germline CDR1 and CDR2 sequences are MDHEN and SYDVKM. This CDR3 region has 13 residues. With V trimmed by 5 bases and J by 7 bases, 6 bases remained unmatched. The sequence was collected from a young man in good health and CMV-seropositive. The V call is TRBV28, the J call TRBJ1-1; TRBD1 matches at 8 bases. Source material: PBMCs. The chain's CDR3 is CASSGGQDREAFF. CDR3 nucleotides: TGTGCCAGCAGTGGGGGACAGGACCGTGAAGCTTTCTTT.